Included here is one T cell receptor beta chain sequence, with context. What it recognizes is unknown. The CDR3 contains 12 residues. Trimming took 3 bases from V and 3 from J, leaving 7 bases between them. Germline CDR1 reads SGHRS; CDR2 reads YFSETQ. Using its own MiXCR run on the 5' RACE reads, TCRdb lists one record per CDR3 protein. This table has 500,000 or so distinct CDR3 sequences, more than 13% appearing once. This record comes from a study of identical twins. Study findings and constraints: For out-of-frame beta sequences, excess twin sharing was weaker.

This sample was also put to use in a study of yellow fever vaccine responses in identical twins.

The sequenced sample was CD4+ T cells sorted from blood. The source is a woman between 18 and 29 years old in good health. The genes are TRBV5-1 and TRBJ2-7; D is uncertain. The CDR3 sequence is CASSSSHYEQYF. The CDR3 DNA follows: TGCGCCAGCAGCTCCAGCCACTACGAGCAGTACTTC.